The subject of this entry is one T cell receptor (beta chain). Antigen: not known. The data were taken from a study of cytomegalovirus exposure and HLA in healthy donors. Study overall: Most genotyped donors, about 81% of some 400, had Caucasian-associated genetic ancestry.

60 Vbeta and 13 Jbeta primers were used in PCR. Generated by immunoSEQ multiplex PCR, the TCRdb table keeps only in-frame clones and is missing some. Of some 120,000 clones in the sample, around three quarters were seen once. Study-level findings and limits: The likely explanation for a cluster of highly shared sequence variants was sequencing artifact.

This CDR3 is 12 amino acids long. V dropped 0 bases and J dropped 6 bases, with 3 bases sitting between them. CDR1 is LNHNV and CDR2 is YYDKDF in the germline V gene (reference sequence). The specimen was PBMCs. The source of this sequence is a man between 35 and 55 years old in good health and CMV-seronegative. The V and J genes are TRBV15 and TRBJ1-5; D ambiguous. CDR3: CATSREAQPQHF. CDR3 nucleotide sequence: TGTGCCACCAGCAGAGAGGCTCAGCCCCAGCATTTT.